This T cell receptor (beta chain) is drawn from a study of OX40 agonist ivuxolimab in advanced cancers. Using immunoSEQ multiplex PCR, the repertoire was profiled, and TCRdb retains in-frame clones only, with some absent. Here the sample spans some 30,000 clones, about four fifths being singletons. V lost 0 bases and J lost 0, with 11 bases in between. This CDR3 has 16 residues. Germline V CDR1 and CDR2: SQVTM, ANQGSEA. Study results and caveats: Expanded clones belonging to CD8+ T cells outnumbered, on average, those of CD4+.

Of note for this clone: The antigen is not known.

The sequencing here drew on CD4+ or CD8+ T cells sorted from blood, taken in a trial of the OX40 agonist ivuxolimab. The rearrangement joins TRBV29-1 to TRBJ2-2; D is undetermined. The receptor was derived from an adult with an advanced solid tumor such as melanoma, head and neck, liver or kidney cancer. In nucleotides, the CDR3 is TGCAGCGTTGAAGATTGGAGCCGCGCGAACACCGGGGAGCTGTTTTTT. Translation gives CSVEDWSRANTGELFF.